Each of the 28 T cell receptor beta chains below was sequenced from the same sample in a study of shared clonotypes between healthy human individuals. The table came from immunoSEQ multiplex PCR; TCRdb's copy has only in-frame clones and leaves some out. The sample lists approximately 1,500,000 clones; 95% to 99% were seen once. The sample comprised naive CD4+ T cells sorted from blood. Subset here: CD45RA+ positively selected. Every receptor here comes from a man aged 25 to 45 in good health.

This sequence joins TRBV27 and TRBJ1-5; weak D call: TRBD1 (6 bases). Trimming left V 5 bases short and J 2 bases short, with 16 bases between. The V gene's germline CDR1 is MNHEY and CDR2 SMNVEV (reference sequence). This CDR3 has 16 residues. The CDR3 DNA reads TGTGCCAGCAGTGCCTTAGGGGGGATAGGCAATCAGCCCCAGCATTTT. Its translation is CASSALGGIGNQPQHF.

The J gene is TRBJ2-4, the V gene TRBV18; D is possibly TRBD1 (6 bases). Germline V gene lookup returns CDR1 KGHSH and CDR2 LQKENI. Trimming stripped 0 bases from V and 7 bases from J, with 13 bases between. This CDR3 has 15 residues. The CDR3 loop is CASSPPGATGNIQYF. DNA of the CDR3: TGTGCCAGCTCACCACCGGGGGCTACTGGGAACATTCAGTACTTC.

Concerning this clone itself: Other nucleotide sequences in the sample specify the same CDR3. This sequence joins TRBV5-1 and TRBJ2-1; TRBD2 matches 9 bases. The length of the CDR3 is 14 residues. Germline CDR1 SGHRS, CDR2 YFSETQ. With V trimmed by 5 bases and J by 7 bases, 7 bases remained unmatched. The CDR3 DNA reads TGCGCCAGCAGTCTCCGCCTAGCGGGAAATGAGCAGTTCTTC. Translating it yields CASSLRLAGNEQFF.

This chain uses TRBV4-3 with TRBJ2-7; 8 nucleotides agree with TRBD1. Germline trimming cut 0 bases from V and 3 bases from J; bases unmatched to any gene: 7. Germline V gives CDR1 LGHNA, CDR2 YSLEER. This CDR3 has 16 residues. The CDR3 DNA reads as TGCGCCAGCAGCCAAGAATTTGGACAGGGATACTACGAGCAGTACTTC. Amino acids: CASSQEFGQGYYEQYF.

This chain joins TRBV10-3 and TRBJ2-7, with a tentative D call TRBD1 (5 bases). The CDR3 length is 20 residues. Germline values: CDR1 ENHRY, CDR2 SYGVKD. V lost 0 bases and J lost 0, with 24 bases in between. CDR3 amino acids: CAISESKRTSLRRGSYEQYF. The CDR3 nucleotides are TGTGCCATCAGTGAGTCGAAACGCACATCTCTTCGAAGGGGCTCCTACGAGCAGTACTTC.

The chain carries TRBV2 and TRBJ1-4; TRBD1 is a possible D gene (6 bases). V dropped 7 bases and J dropped 1 base, with 10 bases sitting between them. The CDR3 length is 14 residues. Per germline, CDR1 SNHLY and CDR2 FYNNEI. The CDR3, as DNA: TGTGCCAGCATTAAGGGGGGAACTAATGAAAAACTGTTTTTT. Amino acids: CASIKGGTNEKLFF.

V is TRBV10-3 and J is TRBJ2-7; 11 bases are shared with TRBD1. The V gene end was trimmed by 8 bases and the J gene end by 4 bases; junction bases not matched to a gene: 7. This CDR3 comprises 14 residues. CDR1 is ENHRY and CDR2 is SYGVKD in the germline V gene. As DNA, the CDR3 is TGTGCCATCGTGTGGGGACAGGGGGGGTACGAGCAGTACTTC. Translating it yields CAIVWGQGGYEQYF.

The V and J genes are TRBV7-3 and TRBJ2-5; 15 nucleotides line up with TRBD2. This CDR3 spans 17 amino acids. The trim removed 3 bases at V and 7 bases at J, leaving 9 bases unmatched. Germline V gene data show CDR1 as SGHTA and CDR2 as FQGTGA. CDR3 sequence: CASSLSGLAGGGRTQYF. The DNA for the CDR3 is TGTGCCAGCAGCTTGTCGGGACTAGCGGGAGGCGGTAGGACCCAGTACTTC.

Turning to this clone: The same CDR3 arises from other DNA sequences in this sample as well. This chain links TRBV15 with TRBJ2-7, with D maybe TRBD2 (6 bases). Trimming removed 0 bases from V and 4 bases from J, with 7 bases in between. CDR3 length: 13 amino acids. Per germline, CDR1 LNHNV and CDR2 YYDKDF (reference sequence). The CDR3 loop is CATSRDSGYEQYF. The DNA for the CDR3 is TGTGCCACCAGCAGAGATAGCGGTTACGAGCAGTACTTC. Variable domain in full (rest from reference TRBV15 and TRBJ2-7): DAMVIQNPRYQVTQFGKPVTLSCSQTLNHNVMYWYQQKSSQAPKLLFHYYDKDFNNEADTPDNFQSRRPNTSFCFLDIRSPGLGDTAMYLCATSRDSGYEQYFGPGTRLTVT.

This sequence joins TRBV5-4 and TRBJ2-7, with D unclear. Trimming left V 3 bases short and J 1 base short, with 11 bases between. The CDR3 loop spans 14 amino acids. CDR1 and CDR2 from the germline V gene are SGHNT and YYREEE (reference sequence). CDR3 amino acids: CASSSTPGSYEQYF. CDR3 coding DNA: TGTGCCAGCAGCTCTACACCCGGGTCCTACGAGCAGTACTTC.

The V call is TRBV19, the J call TRBJ1-2, with D tentatively TRBD1 (5 bases). Germline lookup yields CDR1 LNHDA and CDR2 SQIVND (reference sequence). The CDR3 contains 14 residues. V was clipped by 1 base and J by 3 bases, with 9 bases between them. This CDR3 reads CASSIVGRDYGYTF. The CDR3 DNA follows: TGTGCCAGTAGTATAGTAGGCAGGGACTATGGCTACACCTTC.

V usage is TRBV4-1 and J usage is TRBJ1-5, with D unresolved. CDR1 is MGHRA and CDR2 is YSYEKL in the germline V gene. V lost 1 base and J lost 6, with 10 bases in between. The CDR3 is 14 residues long. The CDR3 reads CASSQGPLGQPQHF. In nucleotides, the CDR3 is TGCGCCAGCAGCCAAGGACCTCTGGGTCAGCCCCAGCATTTT.

J is TRBJ1-1 and V is TRBV6-6, with 7 bases fitting TRBD1. Germline V lookup: CDR1 MNHNY, CDR2 SVGAGI (reference sequence). This CDR3 contains 14 residues. J was trimmed by 1 base and V by 5 bases; bases with no gene match: 4. CDR3 sequence reads: CASSVDRSNTEAFF. The CDR3 region has the DNA TGTGCCAGCAGTGTGGACAGGTCGAACACTGAAGCTTTCTTT.

V gene TRBV10-1 combines with J gene TRBJ1-1, with D maybe TRBD1 (5 bases). Germline V lookup: CDR1 WNHNN, CDR2 SYGVQD (reference sequence). The CDR3 is made up of 12 amino acids. Trimming pared 2 bases from V and 4 bases from J, leaving 5 bases between. In DNA form, the CDR3 reads TGCGCCAGCAGTGAGCAGGGCACTGAAGCTTTCTTT. It specifies CASSEQGTEAFF.

CDR3 sequence: CASRRAGRGYEQYF. The CDR3 DNA sequence: TGTGCCAGCAGGAGAGCGGGGCGCGGATACGAGCAGTACTTC. The chain joins TRBV11-1 to TRBJ2-7; TRBD2 matches at 7 bases. This CDR3 region has 14 residues. CDR1 is SGHAT, CDR2 FQDESV, per germline (reference sequence). J lost 4 bases, V lost 6 bases, and 9 bases had no gene match.

The J gene is TRBJ2-3, the V gene TRBV13; tentative D call: TRBD1 (5 bases). The V gene lost 5 bases and the J gene lost 2 bases, with 17 bases spanning the gap. Germline-derived CDR1 and CDR2 are PRHDT and FYEKMQ (reference sequence). The length of the CDR3 is 16 residues. Written as DNA, the CDR3 is TGTGCCAGCAGCCGACGGGCAGGGCCAAACACAGATACGCAGTATTTT. This encodes CASSRRAGPNTDTQYF.

The V and J genes are TRBV5-1 and TRBJ2-1; D remains ambiguous. The V gene lost 1 base and the J gene lost 0 bases, with 11 bases spanning the gap. Germline CDR1 reads SGHRS; CDR2 reads YFSETQ. The CDR3 spans 16 residues. DNA for the CDR3: TGCGCCAGCAGCTTGCTGGCGGCCAACTCCTACAATGAGCAGTTCTTC. It encodes CASSLLAANSYNEQFF. Full variable domain (rest looked up from reference TRBV5-1 and TRBJ2-1): KAGVTQTPRYLIKTRGQQVTLSCSPISGHRSVSWYQQTPGQGLQFLFEYFSETQRNKGNFPGRFSGRQFSNSRSEMNVSTLELGDSALYLCASSLLAANSYNEQFFGPGTRLTVL.

The chain links TRBV6-5 to TRBJ1-1; 7 bases fit TRBD1. The CDR3 covers 15 residues. The V and J ends lost 2 bases and 2 bases, in that order; junction bases with no gene match: 5. CDR1 and CDR2 (germline): MNHEY, SVGAGI. As DNA, the CDR3 is TGTGCCAGCAGTTACGCGGGACAGAAAAACACTGAAGCTTTCTTT. Its translation: CASSYAGQKNTEAFF.

The chain is built from TRBV5-1 and TRBJ1-1, with unresolved D. The CDR3 sequence is 14 residues long. Germline V CDR1 and CDR2: SGHRS, YFSETQ. The V and J ends lost 6 bases and 2 bases respectively, with 14 bases between them. The DNA for the CDR3 is TGCGCCAGCAACCGAGGCATCGAAAACACTGAAGCTTTCTTT. It is translated as CASNRGIENTEAFF.

This rearrangement joins TRBV28 to TRBJ2-7, with TRBD1 matching 12 bases. Looked up from germline, CDR1 is MDHEN and CDR2 is SYDVKM. After removal of 6 bases from V and 6 bases from J, the junction contained 6 bases not matched to a gene. The CDR3 sequence is 14 residues long. Written as DNA, the CDR3 is TGTGCCAGCAGATACCGGGACAGGGGGCGCGAGCAGTACTTC. The encoded protein is CASRYRDRGREQYF.

The rearrangement uses TRBV18 and TRBJ1-1; 11 bases match TRBD1. Trimming at V came to 4 bases and at J to 4 bases, leaving 11 bases not matched to a gene. The germline V gene encodes CDR1 KGHSH and CDR2 LQKENI. This CDR3 is 17 amino acids long. DNA for the CDR3: TGTGCCAGCTCACGTTTAACTTCCGGGACAGGGGGCACTGAAGCTTTCTTT. Translating gives CASSRLTSGTGGTEAFF.

The chain employs TRBV28 and TRBJ1-2; 8 bases match TRBD1. From germline, CDR1 is MDHEN and CDR2 SYDVKM. V was pared by 5 bases and J by 5 bases, with 10 bases of the junction left unmatched. CDR3 length equals 15 residues. CDR3 nucleotide sequence: TGTGCCAGCAGTCCTCCGGGACAGGTGGGGTATGGCTACACCTTC. Its translation is CASSPPGQVGYGYTF.

The J gene is TRBJ2-1, the V gene TRBV7-3; no clear D gene. V lost 5 bases and J 10 bases, leaving 15 bases between the germline ends. Germline CDR1 is SGHTA and CDR2 is FQGTGA. CDR3 length: 13 residues. CDR3 nucleotide sequence: TGTGCCAGCAGCCCACACGCGTTGAGCGAGCAGTTCTTC. This codes for CASSPHALSEQFF.

V usage is TRBV5-1 and J usage is TRBJ2-1; 8 bases are a match to TRBD2. The ends lost 0 bases at V and 7 bases at J; junction bases unmatched: 9. Germline V CDR1 and CDR2: SGHRS, YFSETQ. This CDR3 region has 16 residues. CDR3 sequence (DNA): TGCGCCAGCAGCTTGGGGGGGACTAGAGGTCCTAATGAGCAGTTCTTC. Translated: CASSLGGTRGPNEQFF.

The chain is built from TRBV5-4 and TRBJ2-7; tentatively, D is TRBD2 (6 bases). Trimming removed 4 bases from V and 4 bases from J, with 12 bases in between. The CDR3 contains 13 residues. The germline gives CDR1 SGHNT, CDR2 YYREEE (reference sequence). CDR3 in amino acids: CASSQGLAYEQYF. CDR3 bases: TGTGCCAGCAGCCAGGGACTTGCATACGAGCAGTACTTC.

This chain connects TRBV5-5 to TRBJ2-5, with D uncertain. The germline CDR1 and CDR2 sequences are SGHKS and YYEKEE (reference sequence). Trimming took off 0 bases at V and 0 bases at J, with 6 bases between the two ends. The CDR3 spans 14 residues. The DNA of the CDR3 is TGTGCCAGCAGCTTGGTTCCCTACCAAGAGACCCAGTACTTC. Its translation is CASSLVPYQETQYF. The complete variable domain, with remaining parts taken from reference TRBV5-5 and TRBJ2-5, reads DAGVTQSPTHLIKTRGQQVTLRCSPISGHKSVSWYQQVLGQGPQFIFQYYEKEERGRGNFPDRFSARQFPNYSSELNVNALLLGDSALYLCASSLVPYQETQYFGPGTRLLVL.

The count of this clone is one. The chain has TRBV5-1 and TRBJ1-1; the D is unclear. CDR3 size: 15 residues. Germline V gives CDR1 SGHRS, CDR2 YFSETQ. Trimming removed 5 bases from V and 1 base from J, with 15 bases in between. CDR3 coding DNA: TGCGCCAGCAGTTTTGTACCGGCGGCGAACACTGAAGCTTTCTTT. It translates to CASSFVPAANTEAFF. The full variable domain, completed using reference TRBV5-1 and TRBJ1-1, is KAGVTQTPRYLIKTRGQQVTLSCSPISGHRSVSWYQQTPGQGLQFLFEYFSETQRNKGNFPGRFSGRQFSNSRSEMNVSTLELGDSALYLCASSFVPAANTEAFFGQGTRLTVV.

The CDR3 region is CASSEQGGGSTEAFF. The CDR3 DNA reads TGTGCCAGCAGTGAACAGGGCGGCGGGAGCACTGAAGCTTTCTTT. This chain joins TRBV2 and TRBJ1-1; possibly TRBD1 for D (5 bases). The CDR3 consists of 15 residues. Germline CDR1 and CDR2: SNHLY and FYNNEI. V was trimmed by 2 bases and J by 4 bases, leaving 14 bases between them.